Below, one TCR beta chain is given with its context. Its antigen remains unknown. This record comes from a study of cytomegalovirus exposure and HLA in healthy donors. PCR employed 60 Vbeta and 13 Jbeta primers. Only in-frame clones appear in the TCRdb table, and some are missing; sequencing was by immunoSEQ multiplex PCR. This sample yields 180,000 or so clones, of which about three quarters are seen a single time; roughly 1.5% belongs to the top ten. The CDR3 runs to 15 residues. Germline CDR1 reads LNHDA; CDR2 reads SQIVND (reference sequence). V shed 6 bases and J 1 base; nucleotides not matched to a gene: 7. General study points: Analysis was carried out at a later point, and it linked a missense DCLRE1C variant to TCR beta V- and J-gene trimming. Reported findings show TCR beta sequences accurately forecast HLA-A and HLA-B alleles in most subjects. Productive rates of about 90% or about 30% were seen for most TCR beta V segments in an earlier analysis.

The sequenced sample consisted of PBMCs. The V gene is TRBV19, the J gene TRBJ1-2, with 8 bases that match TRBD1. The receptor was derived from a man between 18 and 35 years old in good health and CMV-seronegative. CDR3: CASSPDRGGNYGYTF. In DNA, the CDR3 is TGTGCCAGTAGCCCAGACAGGGGAGGTAACTATGGCTACACCTTC.